This T cell receptor (beta chain) is from a study of blood T cell repertoires in COVID-19. Study in general: Researchers got acute and convalescent COVID-19 samples from the United States, Italy and Spain. From T cells, B-cell-depleted T cells, or PBMCs came the material, which was cDNA or gDNA.

The table lists this clone with a count of one. As handled by the study authors: Amplification of reference gene primers provided the estimated nucleated cell counts. Only in-frame clones appear in the TCRdb table, and some are missing; sequencing was by immunoSEQ multiplex PCR. The DNA was the basis for D and trimming; V, J and clone size are from that table. The table records about 220,000 clones, around four fifths of them present only once. The clonotype comes from a man younger than 40 with active or convalescent COVID-19. Sequences were obtained from peripheral blood.

The DNA of the CDR3 is TGTGCCAGCAGCCTCGGGACAGGGGCCCTCGGGGAGCTGTTTTTT. Residues: CASSLGTGALGELFF. This chain connects TRBV7-7 to TRBJ2-2, with 10 bases fitting TRBD1. Germline-derived CDR1 and CDR2 are SSHAT and FNYEAQ (reference sequence). V was pared by 5 bases and J by 7 bases, with 7 bases of the junction left unmatched. This CDR3 has 15 amino acids.